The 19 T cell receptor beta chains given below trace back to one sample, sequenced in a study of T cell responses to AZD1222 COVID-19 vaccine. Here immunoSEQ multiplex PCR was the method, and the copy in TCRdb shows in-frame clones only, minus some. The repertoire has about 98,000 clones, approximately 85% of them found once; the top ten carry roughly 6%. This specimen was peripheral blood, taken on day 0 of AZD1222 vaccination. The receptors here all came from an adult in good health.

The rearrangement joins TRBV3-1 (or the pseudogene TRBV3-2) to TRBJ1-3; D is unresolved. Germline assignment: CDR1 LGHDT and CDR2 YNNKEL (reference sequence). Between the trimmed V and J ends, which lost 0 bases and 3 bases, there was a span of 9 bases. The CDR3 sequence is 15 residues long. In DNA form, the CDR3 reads TGTGCCAGCAGCCAAGATCATGGGGATGGAAACACCATATATTTT. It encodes CASSQDHGDGNTIYF.

CDR3 in amino acids: CASSQNRQGTQPQHF. The CDR3 coding sequence is TGTGCCAGCAGTCAAAATCGACAGGGTACTCAGCCCCAGCATTTT. This rearrangement joins TRBV2 to TRBJ1-5; 7 bases match TRBD1. CDR3 length equals 15 residues. Germline V gene lookup returns CDR1 SNHLY and CDR2 FYNNEI. The V segment lost 5 bases and the J segment 6 bases; nucleotides outside the gene matches: 10. Using reference TRBV2 and TRBJ1-5 for the parts outside the CDR3, the full variable domain is EPEVTQTPSHQVTQMGQEVILRCVPISNHLYFYWYRQILGQKVEFLVSFYNNEISEKSEIFDDQFSVERPDGSNFTLKIRSTKLEDSAMYFCASSQNRQGTQPQHFGDGTRLSIL.

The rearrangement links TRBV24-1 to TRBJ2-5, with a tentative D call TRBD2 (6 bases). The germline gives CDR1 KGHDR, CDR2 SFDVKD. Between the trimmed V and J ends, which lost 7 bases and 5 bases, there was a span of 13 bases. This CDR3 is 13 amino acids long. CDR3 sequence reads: CATSASGEETQYF. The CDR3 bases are TGTGCCACCAGCGCCTCGGGGGAGGAGACCCAGTACTTC.

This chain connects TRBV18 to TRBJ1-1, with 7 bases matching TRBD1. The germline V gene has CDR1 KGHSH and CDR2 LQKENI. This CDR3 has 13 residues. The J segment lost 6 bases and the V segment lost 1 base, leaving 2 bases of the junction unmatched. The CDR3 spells CASSPQGASEAFF. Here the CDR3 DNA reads TGTGCCAGCTCACCACAGGGGGCTTCTGAAGCTTTCTTT.

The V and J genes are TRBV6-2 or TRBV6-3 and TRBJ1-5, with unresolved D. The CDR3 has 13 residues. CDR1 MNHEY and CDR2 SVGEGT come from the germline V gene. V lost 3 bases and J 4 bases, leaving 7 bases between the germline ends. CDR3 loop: CASSYQTNQPQHF. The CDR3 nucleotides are TGTGCCAGCAGTTATCAGACTAATCAGCCCCAGCATTTT.

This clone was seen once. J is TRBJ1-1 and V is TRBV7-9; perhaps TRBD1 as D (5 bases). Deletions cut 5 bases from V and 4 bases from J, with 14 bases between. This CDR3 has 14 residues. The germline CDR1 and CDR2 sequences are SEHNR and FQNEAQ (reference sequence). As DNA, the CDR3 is TGTGCCAGCAGCGATCAGAGCAGGGCCACTGAAGCTTTCTTT. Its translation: CASSDQSRATEAFF.

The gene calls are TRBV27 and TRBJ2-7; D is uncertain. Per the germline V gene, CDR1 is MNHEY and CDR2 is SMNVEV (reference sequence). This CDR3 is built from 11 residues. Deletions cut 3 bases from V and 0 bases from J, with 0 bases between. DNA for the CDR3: TGTGCCAGCAGTTTCTCCTACGAGCAGTACTTC. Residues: CASSFSYEQYF.

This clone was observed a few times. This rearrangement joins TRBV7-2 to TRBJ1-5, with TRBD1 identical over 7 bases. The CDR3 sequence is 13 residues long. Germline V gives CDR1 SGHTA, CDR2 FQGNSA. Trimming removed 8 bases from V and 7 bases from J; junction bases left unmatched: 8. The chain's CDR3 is CASGPRGEQPQHF. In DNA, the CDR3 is TGTGCCAGCGGTCCCAGGGGGGAACAGCCCCAGCATTTT.

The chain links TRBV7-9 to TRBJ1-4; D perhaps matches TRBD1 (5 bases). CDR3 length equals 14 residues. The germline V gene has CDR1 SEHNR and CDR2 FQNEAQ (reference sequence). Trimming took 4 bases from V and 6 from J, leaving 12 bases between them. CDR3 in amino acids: CASSYGGYDEKLFF. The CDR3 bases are TGTGCCAGCAGCTACGGGGGGTATGATGAAAAACTGTTTTTT.

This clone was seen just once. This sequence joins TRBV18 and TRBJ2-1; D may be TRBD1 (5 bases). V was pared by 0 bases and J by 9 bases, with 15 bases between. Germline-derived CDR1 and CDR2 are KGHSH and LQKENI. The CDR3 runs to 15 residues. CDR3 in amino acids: CASSPPARAYGEQFF. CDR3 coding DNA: TGTGCCAGCTCACCACCGGCCAGGGCATACGGTGAGCAGTTCTTC.

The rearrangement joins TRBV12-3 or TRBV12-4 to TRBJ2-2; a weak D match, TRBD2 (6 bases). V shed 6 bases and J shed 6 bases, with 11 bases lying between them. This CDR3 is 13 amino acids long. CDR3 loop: CASSRGGPGELFF. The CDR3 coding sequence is TGTGCCAGCAGCCGAGGAGGGCCCGGGGAGCTGTTTTTT.

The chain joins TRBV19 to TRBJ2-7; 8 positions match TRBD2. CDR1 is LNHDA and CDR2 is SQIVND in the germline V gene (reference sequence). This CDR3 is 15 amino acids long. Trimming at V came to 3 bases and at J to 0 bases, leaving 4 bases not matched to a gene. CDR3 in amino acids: CASSIIAGSSYEQYF. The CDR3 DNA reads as TGTGCCAGTAGTATTATAGCGGGATCCTCCTACGAGCAGTACTTC.

The DNA of the CDR3 is TGTGCCAGCAGTGCGGGGCCCGCAGGGGGAGTGGAAGAGACCCAGTACTTC. It specifies CASSAGPAGGVEETQYF. The chain employs TRBV2 and TRBJ2-5; 7 bases match TRBD1. Germline trimming cut 4 bases from V and 3 bases from J; bases unmatched to any gene: 14. The CDR3 is 17 amino acids. From germline, CDR1 is SNHLY and CDR2 FYNNEI. Combining the CDR3 with reference TRBV2 and TRBJ2-5 gives the whole variable domain EPEVTQTPSHQVTQMGQEVILRCVPISNHLYFYWYRQILGQKVEFLVSFYNNEISEKSEIFDDQFSVERPDGSNFTLKIRSTKLEDSAMYFCASSAGPAGGVEETQYFGPGTRLLVL.

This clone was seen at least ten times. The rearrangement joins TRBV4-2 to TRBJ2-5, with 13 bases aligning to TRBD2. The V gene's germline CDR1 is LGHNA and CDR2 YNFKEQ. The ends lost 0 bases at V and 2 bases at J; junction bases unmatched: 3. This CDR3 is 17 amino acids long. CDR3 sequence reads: CASSQEGLAGQQETQYF. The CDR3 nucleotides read TGTGCCAGCAGCCAAGAGGGACTAGCGGGACAACAAGAGACCCAGTACTTC.

DNA for the CDR3: TGTGCCAGCAGCTTGTCGGCGAGCTCAACGGAAGCTTTCTTT. Translation gives CASSLSASSTEAFF. The chain links TRBV5-8 to TRBJ1-1; D is unclear. The germline V gene has CDR1 SGHTS and CDR2 YDEGEE. This CDR3 spans 14 amino acids. V was pared by 1 base and J by 8 bases, with 15 bases between.

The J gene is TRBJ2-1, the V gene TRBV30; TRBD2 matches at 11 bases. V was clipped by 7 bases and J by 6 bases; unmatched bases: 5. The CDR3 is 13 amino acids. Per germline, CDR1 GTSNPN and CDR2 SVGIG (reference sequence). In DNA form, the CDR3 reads TGTGCCTATACTGGGACTAGCGGCAATGAGCAGTTCTTC. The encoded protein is CAYTGTSGNEQFF.

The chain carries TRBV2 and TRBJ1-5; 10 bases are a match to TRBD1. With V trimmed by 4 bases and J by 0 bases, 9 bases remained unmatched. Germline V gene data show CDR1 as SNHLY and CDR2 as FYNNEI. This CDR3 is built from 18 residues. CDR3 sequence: CASSASPGQGLSNQPQHF. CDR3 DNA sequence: TGTGCCAGCAGTGCTAGTCCGGGACAGGGGCTTAGCAATCAGCCCCAGCATTTT.

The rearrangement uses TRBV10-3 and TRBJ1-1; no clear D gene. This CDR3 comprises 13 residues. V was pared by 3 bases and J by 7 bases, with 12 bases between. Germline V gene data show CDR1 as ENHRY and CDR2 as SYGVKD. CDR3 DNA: TGTGCCATCAGTGAATTAACGACCGATGAAGCTTTCTTT. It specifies CAISELTTDEAFF.

As DNA, the CDR3 is TGTGCCAGCTCACCATCCAGACTTCACAGGGTAGAAAATCCCCAAGAGACCCAGTACTTC. As protein: CASSPSRLHRVENPQETQYF. V usage is TRBV18 and J usage is TRBJ2-5, with a weak D call TRBD1 (6 bases). The CDR3 runs 20 residues. Germline CDR1 reads KGHSH; CDR2 reads LQKENI. The V end lost 2 bases, the J end lost 1 base, and 26 bases lay between the germline ends. Variable domain in full (rest from reference TRBV18 and TRBJ2-5): NAGVMQNPRHLVRRRGQEARLRCSPMKGHSHVYWYRQLPEEGLKFMVYLQKENIIDESGMPKERFSAEFPKEGPSILRIQQVVRGDSAAYFCASSPSRLHRVENPQETQYFGPGTRLLVL.